These T cell receptor beta chains were read from a single sample in a study of T cells in Graves' hyperthyroidism and ophthalmopathy. MiXCR, run by TCRdb on the multiplex PCR reads, gives a single entry per CDR3 protein. The data contain approximately 700,000 distinct CDR3 sequences, about 16% of them singletons. The specimen was blood. The receptors were gathered from a man aged 18 to 30 with Graves' hyperthyroidism. The CDR3 runs from the conserved cysteine through the conserved F or W. D genes are given only for firm matches.

V,D,length,CDR3
TRBV9,TRBD1,17,CASSANRGKRVDYGYTF
TRBV29-1,NA,13,CSVEEARHYGYTF
TRBV28,NA,16,CASTAGLEGGTDTQYF
TRBV7-9,NA,14,CASSPEEQGYEQYF
TRBV5-1,TRBD1,13,CASNIQGAGTQYF
TRBV10-3,NA,13,CAISSGENTEAFF
TRBV12-3/TRBV12-4,TRBD1,12,CASSPRDRAAFF
TRBV4-2,NA,15,CASSQSRGQAYEQYF
TRBV28,TRBD1,14,CASSSGQETGKLFF
TRBV27,TRBD1,16,CASSPAGQGRSDTQYF
TRBV5-5,NA,14,CASSGVGGNTEAFF
TRBV6-2/TRBV6-3,TRBD2,18,CASSSPPRELADTYEQYF
TRBV6-2/TRBV6-3,TRBD2,14,CASRELADTDTQYF
TRBV6-1,TRBD1,19,CASSEVWGTLTGGRTEAFF
TRBV7-3,TRBD2,18,CASSLKPPSGLGVNEQFF
TRBV9,TRBD2,15,CASSARTSGEETQYF
TRBV28,TRBD2,17,CASGLADPLGSTDTQYF
TRBV7-9,NA,15,CASSNRDGYQETQYF
TRBV7-9,TRBD2,18,CASSSRTSGRASPDTQYF
TRBV20-1,NA,14,CSARLLIGNEKLFF
TRBV7-6,TRBD1,15,CASSLMGQGQETQYF
TRBV18,TRBD2,16,CASSPPSGNGQETQYF
TRBV9,NA,14,CASSEGGGVNEQFF
TRBV28,NA,12,CASGLGGDTQYF
TRBV20-1,NA,14,CSARPAPGTDTQYF
TRBV27,NA,14,CASTLSLGAHGYTF
TRBV20-1,TRBD2,15,CSAGSGLTTTYEQYF
TRBV3-1,NA,16,CASSQMGLITTDTQYF
TRBV11-1,NA,14,CASRSGLSGNTIYF
TRBV6-1,NA,12,CASKKLGREAFF
TRBV28,NA,15,CASRSGQLGTGEQYF
TRBV14,NA,13,CASSRLQGGEQYF
TRBV19,NA,15,CANFPRETDTGELFF
TRBV18,TRBD1,12,CASSTGPGELFF
TRBV18,TRBD1,18,CASSPIHRDRAFSNEQFF
TRBV7-9,NA,15,CASSFPEMSYNEQFF
TRBV28,NA,14,CASTLATITDTQYF
TRBV4-1,NA,14,CASSQDAGLGSQYF
TRBV20-1,TRBD1,14,CSARSQGGNTEAFF
TRBV10-3,NA,13,CAISEGLYNEQFF
TRBV19,NA,13,CASSGNAADTQYF
TRBV29-1,NA,13,CSASGRLNTEAFF
TRBV15,TRBD2,15,CATSRELSRGDTQYF
TRBV10-2,NA,13,CASRTTSGDTQYF
TRBV24-1,TRBD1,13,CATSDSGRGQAFF
TRBV11-3,NA,15,CASSTWTQSTDTQYF
TRBV24-1,NA,12,CATSDFVGGYTF
TRBV6-4,NA,15,CASSYGAYVTGELFF
TRBV29-1,NA,14,CSVLKPSANTEAFF
TRBV27,TRBD2,19,CASSLFPRAGGHLTDTQYF
TRBV28,TRBD1,15,CASSSGQESTDTQYF
TRBV28,TRBD1,19,CASSSSFGAGGFFGNTIYF
TRBV15,TRBD1,15,CATSTGTVENEKLFF
TRBV12-3/TRBV12-4,NA,15,CASSLEIGQNTEAFF
TRBV5-1,NA,15,CASSLAAQGSLGYTF